This passage covers 19 T cell receptor beta chains from one sample sequenced in a study of blood T cell repertoires in COVID-19. TCRdb's table, derived via immunoSEQ multiplex PCR, lists solely in-frame clones and lacks some. This sample carries 300,000 to 500,000 clones, over 75% of them seen once, and the ten largest clones take approximately 1%. The source material was PBMCs or T cells enriched from blood (not recorded which). The receptors were sampled from a woman in her twenties or thirties with acute COVID-19.

The table lists this clone with a count of one. The rearrangement uses TRBV6-5 and TRBJ1-1; D uncertain. V was shortened by 6 bases and J by 5 bases, with 10 bases between the two germline ends. The length of the CDR3 is 12 residues. CDR1 is MNHEY and CDR2 is SVGAGI in the germline V gene. As DNA, the CDR3 is TGTGCCAGCAGGCTCGGGTGGACTGAAGCTTTCTTT. Translated, it gives CASRLGWTEAFF.

The chain combines TRBV2 with TRBJ1-3, with D perhaps matching TRBD1 (6 bases). V lost 5 bases and J 2 bases, leaving 13 bases between the germline ends. The CDR3 has 15 residues. Germline lookup yields CDR1 SNHLY and CDR2 FYNNEI. CDR3 loop: CASSTGLGAGNTIYF. CDR3 in DNA: TGTGCCAGCAGTACAGGGTTAGGGGCTGGAAACACCATATATTTT.

The genes are TRBV7-2 and TRBJ1-6; 8 bases match TRBD1. The CDR3 runs to 12 residues. J gave up 17 bases and V 4 bases, and 7 bases lay outside the gene matches. Germline V gene sequence: CDR1 SGHTA, CDR2 FQGNSA. CDR3 coding DNA: TGTGCCAGCAGCTCCAAGCAGGGGGCATTCCACTTT. Encoded protein: CASSSKQGAFHF.

This sequence joins TRBV21-1 and TRBJ1-5; the table's TRBD1 call for D was not verified on the DNA. TRBV21-1 is a documented pseudogene. The CDR3 is made up of 12 amino acids. CDR3 amino acids: CASKAGNQPQHF. CDR3 coding DNA: TGTGCCAGCAAGGCAGGGAATCAGCCCCAGCATTTT.

CDR3: CASSYLTRGLGGELFF. The CDR3 DNA reads TGTGCCAGCAGTTACCTAACCAGGGGGCTGGGCGGGGAGCTGTTTTTT. The V and J genes are TRBV6-5 and TRBJ2-2, with 8 positions matching TRBD1. Per the germline V gene, CDR1 is MNHEY and CDR2 is SVGAGI. The CDR3 has 16 amino acids. V was clipped by 2 bases and J by 7 bases; unmatched bases: 9.

The chain has TRBV4-2 and TRBJ2-1; the match to TRBD2 covers 9 bases. The CDR3 contains 16 residues. From germline, CDR1 is LGHNA and CDR2 YNFKEQ. Unmatched junction bases numbered 18, after V lost 4 bases and J lost 14 bases. CDR3 coding DNA: TGTGCCAGCAGCCGAAAGCGGGGGGACGACCCTCTGGGGGAGTTCTTC. It specifies CASSRKRGDDPLGEFF.

The chain employs TRBV9 and TRBJ1-5, with no clear D. V was shortened by 3 bases and J by 0 bases, with 7 bases between the two germline ends. Germline CDR1 and CDR2: SGDLS and YYNGEE. This CDR3 contains 14 residues. CDR3 coding DNA: TGTGCCAGCAGCGGCGGAAATAGCAATCAGCCCCAGCATTTT. This encodes CASSGGNSNQPQHF. The variable domain in full, with the rest retrieved from reference TRBV9 and TRBJ1-5, is DSGVTQTPKHLITATGQRVTLRCSPRSGDLSVYWYQQSLDQGLQFLIQYYNGEERAKGNILERFSAQQFPDLHSELNLSSLELGDSALYFCASSGGNSNQPQHFGDGTRLSIL.

This clone was detected once. The chain joins TRBV10-2 to TRBJ1-2; TRBD1 might be the D (5 bases). This CDR3 is built from 13 residues. Germline V lookup: CDR1 WSHSY, CDR2 SAAADI. V gave up 3 bases and J gave up 10 bases, with 15 bases separating them. The CDR3 is CASSESRTTFYTF. DNA of the CDR3: TGCGCCAGCAGTGAATCCCGGACAACCTTCTACACCTTC.

Comments on this clone: The junction shows a germline mismatch at one end, possibly a read error. This chain links TRBV6-1 with TRBJ2-7, with a tentative D call TRBD2 (6 bases). The germline CDR1 and CDR2 sequences are MNHNS and SASEGT. This CDR3 has 14 amino acids. This CDR3 is CASSEGGSRYGQYF. The CDR3, as DNA: TGTGCCAGCAGTGAGGGGGGAAGCCGTTACGGGCAGTACTTC.

This chain connects TRBV30 to TRBJ2-7; TRBD1 matches 10 bases. V shed 3 bases, J shed 3 bases, and the junction held 5 bases outside the gene matches. CDR1 and CDR2 (germline): GTSNPN, SVGIG (reference sequence). The CDR3 covers 14 residues. CDR3 sequence reads: CAWRADRGLYEQYF. CDR3 bases: TGTGCCTGGAGAGCCGACAGGGGGCTCTACGAGCAGTACTTC.

About this clone itself: Other nucleotide sequences in the sample specify the same CDR3. V usage is TRBV2 and J usage is TRBJ1-5; D ambiguous. V lost 4 bases, J lost 0 bases, and 7 bases lay in between. Germline V gene sequence: CDR1 SNHLY, CDR2 FYNNEI. The CDR3 is made up of 14 amino acids. The CDR3 region has the DNA TGTGCCAGCAGTGGGCAGTATAGCAATCAGCCCCAGCATTTT. Protein sequence: CASSGQYSNQPQHF.

The V and J genes are TRBV5-1 and TRBJ2-1, with 11 bases matching TRBD2. This CDR3 has 16 residues. V gave up 4 bases and J gave up 7 bases; unmatched junction bases: 10. Germline V CDR1 and CDR2: SGHRS, YFSETQ. The CDR3 loop reads CASSDFLAGGQNEQFF. The CDR3 DNA reads as TGCGCCAGCAGCGACTTTTTAGCGGGGGGGCAGAATGAGCAGTTCTTC. Full variable domain (outside the CDR3, taken from reference TRBV5-1 and TRBJ2-1): KAGVTQTPRYLIKTRGQQVTLSCSPISGHRSVSWYQQTPGQGLQFLFEYFSETQRNKGNFPGRFSGRQFSNSRSEMNVSTLELGDSALYLCASSDFLAGGQNEQFFGPGTRLTVL.

This chain links TRBV13 with TRBJ1-6; D ambiguous. Trimming removed 0 bases at V and 7 bases at J, with 22 bases between. Germline V gene sequence: CDR1 PRHDT, CDR2 FYEKMQ (reference sequence). The CDR3 contains 19 residues. The CDR3 loop is CASSLGSWRVTNSNSPLHF. The CDR3 coding sequence is TGTGCCAGCAGCTTAGGATCGTGGAGGGTGACAAATTCCAATTCACCCCTCCACTTT.

This chain links TRBV7-3 with TRBJ2-2; D unclear. This CDR3 is 14 amino acids long. Germline CDR1 is SGHTA and CDR2 is FQGTGA. V lost 5 bases and J lost 4, with 11 bases in between. The CDR3 spells CASSPQPGTGELFF. CDR3 bases: TGTGCCAGCAGCCCGCAGCCGGGCACCGGGGAGCTGTTTTTT.

The chain carries TRBV19 and TRBJ1-6, with TRBD1 matching over 8 bases. Germline V gene lookup returns CDR1 LNHDA and CDR2 SQIVND (reference sequence). The V gene end was trimmed by 8 bases and the J gene end by 5 bases; junction bases not matched to a gene: 5. The CDR3 is 14 residues long. CDR3 bases: TGTGCCAGTCTGGACAGGGTGAATAATTCACCCCTCCACTTT. It encodes CASLDRVNNSPLHF.

The rearrangement joins TRBV18 to TRBJ2-2; possible D gene TRBD2, 5 bases. CDR1 KGHSH and CDR2 LQKENI come from the germline V gene. Trimming removed 1 base at V and 4 bases at J, with 16 bases between. This CDR3 is built from 17 residues. The CDR3 loop reads CASSPLIIPRGTGELFF. The DNA of the CDR3 is TGTGCCAGCTCACCACTAATAATCCCCCGGGGCACCGGGGAGCTGTTTTTT.

This chain joins TRBV24-1 and TRBJ1-2; 10 bases are a match to TRBD1. J lost 6 bases, V lost 4 bases, and 4 bases had no gene match. Per germline, CDR1 KGHDR and CDR2 SFDVKD. The length of the CDR3 is 14 residues. The CDR3 loop reads CATSDRDRGHGYTF. CDR3 nucleotides: TGTGCCACCAGTGACCGGGACAGGGGCCATGGCTACACCTTC.

This chain uses TRBV18 with TRBJ1-6; D is uncertain. This CDR3 spans 13 amino acids. CDR1 and CDR2 from the germline V gene are KGHSH and LQKENI. Trimming left V 3 bases short and J 10 bases short, with 10 bases between. The CDR3 spells CASSPESRSPLHF. The CDR3 DNA reads as TGTGCCAGCTCACCGGAGTCAAGGTCACCCCTCCACTTT.

V usage is TRBV29-1 and J usage is TRBJ2-7, with D tentatively TRBD2 (6 bases). The CDR3 totals 14 residues. V dropped 7 bases and J dropped 0 bases, with 16 bases sitting between them. Germline values: CDR1 SQVTM, CDR2 ANQGSEA. The CDR3 DNA is TGCAGCGCTCAAGATCGGGAGTTCTCCTACGAGCAGTACTTC. This encodes CSAQDREFSYEQYF.